This T cell receptor beta chain was identified in a study of blood T cells in healthy people across ages. Sample-barcoded 5' priming and a J-beta primer mix drove a second PCR of about 6 to 11 cycles. A tag from a template-switch adaptor with 12 random nucleotides marked each cDNA molecule. One entry per CDR3 protein, called by TCRdb with MiXCR from the 5' RACE reads. Among roughly 2 million distinct CDR3 sequences, roughly 49% were seen once, and the ten largest hold 2% to 2.5%. This TCR was sampled from a woman aged 40 to 55 in good health. Sequencing was carried out using blood.

The CDR3 region is CSVEAGAPYEQYF. The CDR3 DNA reads as TGCAGCGTTGAGGCAGGTGCTCCCTACGAGCAGTACTTC. The chain is built from TRBV29-1 and TRBJ2-7; D unresolved. Germline CDR1 reads SQVTM; CDR2 reads ANQGSEA. Trimming stripped 3 bases from V and 2 bases from J, with 11 bases between. The CDR3 sequence is 13 residues long.